A selection of T cell receptor beta chains follows, all from one sample in a study of shared clonotypes between healthy human individuals. Sequencing was performed with immunoSEQ multiplex PCR; in TCRdb, only in-frame clones are kept and a portion is missing. The sample holds a few hundred thousand clones; around 97% are singletons and the top ten take about 0.06%. Sequenced: naive CD4+ T cells sorted from blood. All receptors come from a woman younger than 45 in good health. Both conserved end residues are part of each CDR3. The D gene is left open where the match is weak. The listing skips clone size in some rows; elsewhere it reads once, few, many or a size class.

abundance: NA; v_gene: TRBV6-1; j_gene: TRBJ2-2; d_gene: NA; CDR3aa: CASTDYNTGELFF; CDR3nt: TGTGCCAGCACTGACTACAACACCGGGGAGCTGTTTTTT
abundance: NA; v_gene: TRBV2; j_gene: TRBJ2-7; d_gene: NA; CDR3aa: CASKVGRAYEQYF; CDR3nt: TGTGCCAGCAAAGTTGGCAGGGCCTACGAGCAGTACTTC
abundance: NA; v_gene: TRBV6-1; j_gene: TRBJ1-2; d_gene: NA; CDR3aa: CASSEGGGYGYTF; CDR3nt: TGTGCCAGCAGTGAAGGGGGGGGCTATGGCTACACCTTC
abundance: NA; v_gene: TRBV25-1; j_gene: TRBJ1-5; d_gene: NA; CDR3aa: CASTPGGGHQPQHF; CDR3nt: TGTGCCAGCACCCCCGGGGGGGGCCATCAGCCCCAGCATTTT
abundance: NA; v_gene: TRBV6-6; j_gene: TRBJ1-2; d_gene: NA; CDR3aa: CASSYYEESGYTF; CDR3nt: TGTGCCAGCAGTTACTACGAGGAAAGTGGCTACACCTTC
abundance: NA; v_gene: TRBV10-3; j_gene: TRBJ2-2; d_gene: TRBD2; CDR3aa: CAISAYLTSGRTRELFF; CDR3nt: TGTGCCATCAGCGCTTACCTGACTAGCGGGAGGACTCGGGAGCTGTTTTTT
abundance: NA; v_gene: TRBV11-1; j_gene: TRBJ1-1; d_gene: NA; CDR3aa: CASYRKGQTNTEAFF; CDR3nt: TGTGCCAGCTACCGGAAGGGACAAACGAACACTGAAGCTTTCTTT
abundance: NA; v_gene: TRBV11-2; j_gene: TRBJ2-1; d_gene: NA; CDR3aa: CASSLTGVANNEQFF; CDR3nt: TGTGCCAGCAGCTTGACAGGAGTTGCGAACAATGAGCAGTTCTTC
abundance: NA; v_gene: TRBV18; j_gene: TRBJ2-7; d_gene: TRBD1; CDR3aa: CASSPGQGVHEQYF; CDR3nt: TGTGCCAGCTCACCGGGACAGGGAGTACACGAGCAGTACTTC
abundance: NA; v_gene: TRBV6-6; j_gene: TRBJ2-1; d_gene: TRBD2; CDR3aa: CASSSTSGPSNEQFF; CDR3nt: TGTGCCAGCAGTTCTACTAGCGGCCCGAGCAATGAGCAGTTCTTC
abundance: NA; v_gene: TRBV5-1; j_gene: TRBJ2-1; d_gene: TRBD2; CDR3aa: CASYGLAGGTSYNEQFF; CDR3nt: TGCGCCAGCTACGGACTAGCGGGAGGGACCTCCTACAATGAGCAGTTCTTC
abundance: once; v_gene: TRBV28; j_gene: TRBJ1-5; d_gene: NA; CDR3aa: CAIGLVDQPQHF; CDR3nt: TGTGCCATCGGACTTGTCGATCAGCCCCAGCATTTT
abundance: NA; v_gene: TRBV30; j_gene: TRBJ2-2; d_gene: TRBD2; CDR3aa: CAWSVRRGVKVRELFF; CDR3nt: TGTGCCTGGAGTGTACGACGGGGGGTAAAAGTGCGGGAGCTGTTTTTT
abundance: NA; v_gene: TRBV5-1; j_gene: TRBJ2-3; d_gene: TRBD1; CDR3aa: CASSLTGETDTQYF; CDR3nt: TGCGCCAGCAGCTTAACAGGGGAAACAGATACGCAGTATTTT
abundance: NA; v_gene: TRBV7-2; j_gene: TRBJ2-1; d_gene: NA; CDR3aa: CASSLGGGGSPSYNEQFF; CDR3nt: TGTGCCAGCAGCTTAGGGGGAGGTGGCAGCCCCTCCTACAATGAGCAGTTCTTC
abundance: NA; v_gene: TRBV5-1; j_gene: TRBJ1-1; d_gene: NA; CDR3aa: CASSKTVTALNTEAFF; CDR3nt: TGCGCCAGCAGCAAGACAGTCACCGCCTTGAACACTGAAGCTTTCTTT
abundance: NA; v_gene: TRBV10-3; j_gene: TRBJ2-1; d_gene: TRBD2; CDR3aa: CAIMGLVGGYNEQFF; CDR3nt: TGTGCCATCATGGGACTAGTAGGGGGCTACAATGAGCAGTTCTTC
abundance: once; v_gene: TRBV6-6; j_gene: TRBJ2-7; d_gene: NA; CDR3aa: CASSYSGRNSYEQYF; CDR3nt: TGTGCCAGCAGTTACTCCGGGCGGAATAGCTACGAGCAGTACTTC